The clone carrying this T cell receptor beta chain showed up many times. Its target is not known. CDR1 and CDR2 (germline): MNHNS, SASEGT. There are 15 residues in the CDR3. Trimming took 1 base from V and 7 from J, leaving 16 bases between them. As it was prepared, the TCRbeta library received unique molecular identifiers. In TCRdb, the PCR reads were re-called with MiXCR into one record per CDR3 protein. Of approximately 97,000 distinct CDR3 sequences listed, 7% to 8% are singletons. The sample belongs to a study of T-cell reconstitution after alpha-beta-depleted transplantation in children. Study-wide results and limits: From surviving recipient T cells and thymic progenitors came the high day-60 TCRbeta diversity observed in some patients. Two months or so post-transplant, alpha-beta T cells reportedly derived from several hundred expanded graft clones. Newly generated T cells supplied most T-cell counts and diversity one year post-transplant.

This chain connects TRBV6-1 to TRBJ1-2, with D possibly TRBD1 on 5 matching bases. This TCR derives from a boy younger than 10 with acute lymphoblastic leukemia, due to receive a stem cell transplant. The sample here was PBMCs, taken before TCRalphabeta/CD19-depleted stem cell transplant. This CDR3 reads CASSEERGGRGGYTF. As DNA, the CDR3 is TGTGCCAGCAGTGAAGAACGGGGCGGGAGAGGTGGCTACACCTTC.